Included here is one T cell receptor beta chain sequence, with context. The entry originates in a study of T cells in localized non-small cell lung cancer. The CDR3 runs to 15 residues. Germline V CDR1 and CDR2: SGHVS, FQNEAQ. With 6 bases clipped from V and 5 bases from J, the junction kept 11 bases outside the gene matches. Repertoires were generated with immunoSEQ multiplex PCR, while TCRdb's copy carries only in-frame clones and drops some. The sample holds tens of thousands of clones, approximately 90% seen once. The TCR was taken from a male donor at least 60 years old with stage I lung adenocarcinoma. This chain links TRBV7-8 with TRBJ2-7, with 9 nucleotides matching TRBD1. Specimen: peripheral blood, collected before any cancer treatment. CDR3 residues: CASRPNRDRADEQYF. The CDR3 DNA reads as TGTGCCAGCAGGCCGAACCGGGACAGGGCGGACGAGCAGTACTTC.